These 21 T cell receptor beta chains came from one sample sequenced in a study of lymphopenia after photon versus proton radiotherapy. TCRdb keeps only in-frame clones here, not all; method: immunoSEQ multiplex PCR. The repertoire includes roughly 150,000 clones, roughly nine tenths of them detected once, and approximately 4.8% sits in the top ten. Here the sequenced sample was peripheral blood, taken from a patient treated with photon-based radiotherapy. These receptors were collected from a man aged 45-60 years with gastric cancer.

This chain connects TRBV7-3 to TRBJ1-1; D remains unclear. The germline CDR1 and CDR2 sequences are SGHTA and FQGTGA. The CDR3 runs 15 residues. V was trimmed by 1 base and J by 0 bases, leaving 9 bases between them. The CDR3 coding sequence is TGTGCCAGCAGCTTAATGGCAGAGTTGAACACTGAAGCTTTCTTT. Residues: CASSLMAELNTEAFF.

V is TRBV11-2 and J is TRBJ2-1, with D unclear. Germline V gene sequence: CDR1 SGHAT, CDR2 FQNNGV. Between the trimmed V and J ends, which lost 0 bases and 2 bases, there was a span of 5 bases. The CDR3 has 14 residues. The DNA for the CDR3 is TGTGCCAGCAGCTTAGATCATGCCTACAATGAGCAGTTCTTC. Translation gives CASSLDHAYNEQFF.

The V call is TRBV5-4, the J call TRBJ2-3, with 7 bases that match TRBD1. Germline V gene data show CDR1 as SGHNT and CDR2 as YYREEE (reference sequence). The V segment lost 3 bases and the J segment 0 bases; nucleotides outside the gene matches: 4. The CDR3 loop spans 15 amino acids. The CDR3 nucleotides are TGTGCCAGCAGCTCCCAGGGACAGAGCACAGATACGCAGTATTTT. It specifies CASSSQGQSTDTQYF.

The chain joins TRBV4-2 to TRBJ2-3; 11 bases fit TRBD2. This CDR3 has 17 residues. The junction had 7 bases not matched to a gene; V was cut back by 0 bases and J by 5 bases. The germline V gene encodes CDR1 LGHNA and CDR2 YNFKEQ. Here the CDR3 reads CASSQDVAGGPRDTQYF. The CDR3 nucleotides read TGTGCCAGCAGCCAAGATGTAGCGGGAGGGCCGAGAGATACGCAGTATTTT.

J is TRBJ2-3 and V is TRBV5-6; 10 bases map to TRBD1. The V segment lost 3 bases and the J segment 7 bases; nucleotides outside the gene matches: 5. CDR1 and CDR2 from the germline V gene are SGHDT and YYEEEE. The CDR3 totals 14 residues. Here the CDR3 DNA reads TGTGCCAGCAGCTATAGACAGGGGGCGAATACGCAGTATTTT. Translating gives CASSYRQGANTQYF.

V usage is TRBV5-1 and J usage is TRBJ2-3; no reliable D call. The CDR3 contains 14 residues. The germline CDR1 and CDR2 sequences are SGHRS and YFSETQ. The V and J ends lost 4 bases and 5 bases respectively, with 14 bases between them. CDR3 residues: CASSPGSLQDTQYF. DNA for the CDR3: TGCGCCAGCAGCCCAGGCAGTCTTCAAGATACGCAGTATTTT.

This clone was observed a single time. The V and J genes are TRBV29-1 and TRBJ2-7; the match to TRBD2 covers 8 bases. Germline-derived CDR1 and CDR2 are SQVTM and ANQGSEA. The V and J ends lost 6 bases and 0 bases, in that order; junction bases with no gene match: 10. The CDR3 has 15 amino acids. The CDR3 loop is CSVLLGGEYSYEQYF. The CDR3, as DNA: TGCAGCGTCCTCCTCGGGGGGGAGTACTCCTACGAGCAGTACTTC.

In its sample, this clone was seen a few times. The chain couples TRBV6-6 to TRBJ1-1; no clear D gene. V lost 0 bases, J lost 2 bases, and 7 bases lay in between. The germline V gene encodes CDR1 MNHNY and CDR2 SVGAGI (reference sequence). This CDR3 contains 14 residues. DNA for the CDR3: TGTGCCAGCAGTTACTCACAGACCAACACTGAAGCTTTCTTT. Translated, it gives CASSYSQTNTEAFF.

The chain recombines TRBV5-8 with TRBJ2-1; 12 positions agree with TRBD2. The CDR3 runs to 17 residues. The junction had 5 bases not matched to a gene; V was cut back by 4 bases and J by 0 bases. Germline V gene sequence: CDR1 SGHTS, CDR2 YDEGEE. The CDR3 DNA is TGTGCCAGCAGCCCCGGACTAGCGGGGTTCTCCTACAATGAGCAGTTCTTC. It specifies CASSPGLAGFSYNEQFF. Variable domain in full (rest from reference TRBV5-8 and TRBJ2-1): EAGVTQSPTHLIKTRGQQATLRCSPISGHTSVYWYQQALGLGLQFLLWYDEGEERNRGNFPPRFSGRQFPNYSSELNVNALELEDSALYLCASSPGLAGFSYNEQFFGPGTRLTVL.

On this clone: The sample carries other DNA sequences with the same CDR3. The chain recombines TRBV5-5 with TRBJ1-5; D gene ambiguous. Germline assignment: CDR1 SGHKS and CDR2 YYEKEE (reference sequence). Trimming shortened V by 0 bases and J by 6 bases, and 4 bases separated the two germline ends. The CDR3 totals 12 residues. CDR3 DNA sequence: TGTGCCAGCAGCTTGGTAGGTCAGCCCCAGCATTTT. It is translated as CASSLVGQPQHF.

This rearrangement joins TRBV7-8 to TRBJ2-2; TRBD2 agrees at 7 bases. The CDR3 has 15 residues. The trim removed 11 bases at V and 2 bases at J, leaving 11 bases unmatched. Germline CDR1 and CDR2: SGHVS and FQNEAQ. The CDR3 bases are TGTGCCCTAACCCCCGGGACTACCAACACCGGGGAGCTGTTTTTT. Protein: CALTPGTTNTGELFF.

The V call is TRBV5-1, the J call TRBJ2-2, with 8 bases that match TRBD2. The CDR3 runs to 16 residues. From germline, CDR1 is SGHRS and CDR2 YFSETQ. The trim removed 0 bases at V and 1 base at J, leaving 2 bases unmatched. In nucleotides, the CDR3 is TGCGCCAGCAGCTTGGTCAGCGGGGGGAACACCGGGGAGCTGTTTTTT. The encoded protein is CASSLVSGGNTGELFF.

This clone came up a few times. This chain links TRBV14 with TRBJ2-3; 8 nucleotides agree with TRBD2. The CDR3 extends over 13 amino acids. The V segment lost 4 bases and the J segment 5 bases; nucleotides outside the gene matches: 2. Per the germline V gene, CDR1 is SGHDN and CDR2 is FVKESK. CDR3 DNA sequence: TGTGCCAGCAGCCCCGGGACTAGAGATACGCAGTATTTT. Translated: CASSPGTRDTQYF.

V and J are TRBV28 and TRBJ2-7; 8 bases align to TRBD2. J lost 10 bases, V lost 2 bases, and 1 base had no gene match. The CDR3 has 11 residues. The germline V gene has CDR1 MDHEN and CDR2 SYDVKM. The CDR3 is CASSLSGGQYF. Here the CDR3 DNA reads TGTGCCAGCAGTTTAAGCGGGGGACAGTACTTC.

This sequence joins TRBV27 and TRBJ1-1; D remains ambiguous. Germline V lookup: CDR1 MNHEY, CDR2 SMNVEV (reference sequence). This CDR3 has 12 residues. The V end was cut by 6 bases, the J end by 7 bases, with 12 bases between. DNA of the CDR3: TGTGCCAGCAGAGGAGATACGGTTGAAGCTTTCTTT. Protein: CASRGDTVEAFF.

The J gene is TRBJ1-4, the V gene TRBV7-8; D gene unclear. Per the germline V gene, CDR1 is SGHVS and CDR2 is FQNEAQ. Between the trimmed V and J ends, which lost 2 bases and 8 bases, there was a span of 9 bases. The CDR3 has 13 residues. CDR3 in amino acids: CASSLTVGEKLFF. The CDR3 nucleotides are TGTGCCAGCAGCTTAACGGTTGGAGAAAAACTGTTTTTT.

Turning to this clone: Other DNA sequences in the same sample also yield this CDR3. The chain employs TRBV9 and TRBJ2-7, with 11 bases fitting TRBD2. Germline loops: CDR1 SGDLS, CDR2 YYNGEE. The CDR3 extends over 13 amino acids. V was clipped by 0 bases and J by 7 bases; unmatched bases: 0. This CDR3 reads CASSVGLAGEQYF. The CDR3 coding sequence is TGTGCCAGCAGCGTAGGACTAGCGGGAGAGCAGTACTTC.

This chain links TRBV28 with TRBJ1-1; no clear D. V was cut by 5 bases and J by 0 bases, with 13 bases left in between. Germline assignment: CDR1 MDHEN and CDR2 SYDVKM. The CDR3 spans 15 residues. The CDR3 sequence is CASSPRQALNTEAFF. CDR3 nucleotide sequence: TGTGCCAGCAGTCCCCGGCAGGCCTTGAACACTGAAGCTTTCTTT.

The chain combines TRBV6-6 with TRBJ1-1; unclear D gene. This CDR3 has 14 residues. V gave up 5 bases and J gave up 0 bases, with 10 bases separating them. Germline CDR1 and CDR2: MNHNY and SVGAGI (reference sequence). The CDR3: CASSPGLMNTEAFF. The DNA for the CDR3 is TGTGCCAGCAGTCCCGGCTTGATGAACACTGAAGCTTTCTTT.

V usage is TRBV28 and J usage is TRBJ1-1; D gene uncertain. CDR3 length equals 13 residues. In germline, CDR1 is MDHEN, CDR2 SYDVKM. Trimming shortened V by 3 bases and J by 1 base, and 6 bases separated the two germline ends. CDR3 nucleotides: TGTGCCAGCAGTTTTCGTCCGAACACTGAAGCTTTCTTT. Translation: CASSFRPNTEAFF.

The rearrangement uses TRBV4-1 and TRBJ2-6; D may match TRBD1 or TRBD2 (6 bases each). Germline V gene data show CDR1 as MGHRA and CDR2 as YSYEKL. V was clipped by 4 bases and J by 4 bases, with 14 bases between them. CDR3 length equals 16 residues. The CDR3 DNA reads TGCGCCAGCAGCCCAGGACGGGGGCCGGGGGCCAACGTCCTGACTTTC. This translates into CASSPGRGPGANVLTF.